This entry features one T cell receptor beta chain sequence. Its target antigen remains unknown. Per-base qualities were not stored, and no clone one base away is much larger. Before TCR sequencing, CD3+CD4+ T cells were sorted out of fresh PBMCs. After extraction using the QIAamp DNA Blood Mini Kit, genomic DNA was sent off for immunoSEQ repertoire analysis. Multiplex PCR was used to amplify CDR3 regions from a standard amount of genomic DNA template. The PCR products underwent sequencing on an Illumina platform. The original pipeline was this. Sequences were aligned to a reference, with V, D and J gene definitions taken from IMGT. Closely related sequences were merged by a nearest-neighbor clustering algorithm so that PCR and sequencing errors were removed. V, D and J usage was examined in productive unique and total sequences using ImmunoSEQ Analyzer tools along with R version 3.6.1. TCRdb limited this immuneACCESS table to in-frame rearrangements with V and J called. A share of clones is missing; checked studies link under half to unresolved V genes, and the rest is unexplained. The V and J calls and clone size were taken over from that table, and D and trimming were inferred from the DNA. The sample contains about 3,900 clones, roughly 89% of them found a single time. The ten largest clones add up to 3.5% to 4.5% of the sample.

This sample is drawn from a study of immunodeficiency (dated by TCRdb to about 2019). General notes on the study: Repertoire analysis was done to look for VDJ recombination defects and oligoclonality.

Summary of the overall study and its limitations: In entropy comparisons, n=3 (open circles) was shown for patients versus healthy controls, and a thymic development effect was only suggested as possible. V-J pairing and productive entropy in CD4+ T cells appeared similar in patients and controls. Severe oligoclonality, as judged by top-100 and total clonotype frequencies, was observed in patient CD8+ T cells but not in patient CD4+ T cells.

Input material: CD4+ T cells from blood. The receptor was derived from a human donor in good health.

Here the CDR3 is given as CASSQMGLTNTEAFF. In nucleotides, the sequence is TGTGCCAGCAGCCAAATGGGACTGACGAACACTGAAGCTTTCTTT. The chain is made from TRBV3-1 (or the pseudogene TRBV3-2) and TRBJ1-1; a tentative D call is TRBD1 (5 bases match). The germline V gene (reference sequence) specifies LGHDT as CDR1 and YNNKEL as CDR2. Spanning cysteine to phenylalanine, the CDR3 consists of 15 amino acids. The read is trimmed to its CDR3 DNA, 45 bases read in frame from base 1. V is shortened by 2 bases, J by 1 base, and the region joining them spans 11 bases.